This T cell receptor beta chain was recovered during a study of cytomegalovirus exposure and HLA in healthy donors. Study-wide results and caveats: Researchers reported in a later analysis that a missense DCLRE1C variant was tied to TCR beta V- and J-gene trimming.

Donors consisted of healthy bone marrow donors. As concerns this clone: Its specificity is not known. Mismatch with germline at one junction end may stem from a read error.

The CDR3 sequence is 18 residues long. The germline CDR1 and CDR2 sequences are SGHTS and YDEGEE. Both 60 Vbeta primers and 13 Jbeta primers went into the PCR. Assay used: immunoSEQ multiplex PCR; TCRdb lists only in-frame clones, some missing. This sample yields roughly 120,000 clones, of which around four fifths are seen a single time; 30% belongs to the top ten. The chain carries TRBV5-8 and TRBJ2-6, with 11 nucleotides matching TRBD1. The sample taken for sequencing was PBMCs. The sequence came from a man aged 60 to 75 in good health and CMV-seropositive. CDR3 DNA sequence: TGTGCCAGCAGCTTGGGCGGGACAGGGGGTCCTGGGGCCAACGGCCTGACTTTC. Translating gives CASSLGGTGGPGANGLTF.